What follows are 10 T cell receptor beta chains derived from one specimen sequenced in a study of blood T cell repertoires in COVID-19. Data came from immunoSEQ multiplex PCR; TCRdb stores just in-frame clones and leaves some out. The sample consists of just over 150,000 clones, around 85% of them appearing once. Source material: peripheral blood. Every receptor here comes from a human donor with acute or convalescent COVID-19. The donor label of this sample is uncertain.

The rearrangement joins TRBV29-1 to TRBJ2-1, with D perhaps matching TRBD2 (6 bases). In germline, CDR1 is SQVTM, CDR2 ANQGSEA. The CDR3 is 11 amino acids. CDR3 in DNA: TGCATCCTAAAACGGGGGAATGAGCAGTTCTTC. This codes for CILKRGNEQFF.

The chain recombines TRBV28 with TRBJ1-5; a possible D gene is TRBD1 (5 bases). Germline assignment: CDR1 MDHEN and CDR2 SYDVKM. The CDR3 covers 15 residues. V was cut by 5 bases and J by 6 bases, with 17 bases left in between. CDR3 sequence: CASSPLVGEGQPQHF. The CDR3 nucleotides are TGTGCCAGCAGTCCCTTGGTAGGGGAGGGTCAGCCCCAGCATTTT.

This sequence joins TRBV19 and TRBJ2-3, with D possibly TRBD1 on 6 matching bases. Trimming left V 5 bases short and J 4 bases short, with 16 bases between. Germline CDR1 is LNHDA and CDR2 is SQIVND (reference sequence). This CDR3 has 15 amino acids. The CDR3 DNA follows: TGTGCCAGTAGTTCCAGCCCTGGGGGCCCAGATACGCAGTATTTT. Amino acid sequence: CASSSSPGGPDTQYF.

This chain uses TRBV11-2 with TRBJ1-3; TRBD1 matches at 8 bases. The trim removed 5 bases at V and 0 bases at J, leaving 6 bases unmatched. Germline lookup yields CDR1 SGHAT and CDR2 FQNNGV. The CDR3 has 16 amino acids. The CDR3 DNA is TGTGCCAGCAGCGCCGGACAGGGAGCCTCTGGAAACACCATATATTTT. It codes for CASSAGQGASGNTIYF.

The chain recombines TRBV5-1 with TRBJ1-2; perhaps TRBD1 as D (5 bases). V lost 0 bases and J 6 bases, leaving 18 bases between the germline ends. Per germline, CDR1 SGHRS and CDR2 YFSETQ. This CDR3 contains 16 residues. CDR3 loop: CASSLAGGRLGDGYTF. The CDR3 DNA reads as TGCGCCAGCAGCTTGGCCGGGGGACGATTAGGAGATGGCTACACCTTC.

The CDR3 is CASSSRGGSTEAFF. CDR3 DNA: TGTGCCAGCAGCTCCCGGGGAGGGAGCACTGAAGCTTTCTTT. This chain joins TRBV11-2 and TRBJ1-1; D gene uncertain. This CDR3 has 14 amino acids. The V end was cut by 4 bases, the J end by 4 bases, with 13 bases between. Germline V gene sequence: CDR1 SGHAT, CDR2 FQNNGV.

V gene TRBV2 combines with J gene TRBJ1-2; the match to TRBD1 covers 8 bases. This CDR3 has 12 amino acids. With 10 bases clipped from V and 4 bases from J, the junction kept 5 bases outside the gene matches. CDR1 is SNHLY, CDR2 FYNNEI, per germline. CDR3: CATGQGTYGYTF. CDR3 bases: TGTGCCACCGGACAGGGTACCTATGGCTACACCTTC.

The genes are TRBV3-1 (or the pseudogene TRBV3-2) and TRBJ2-1, with D unresolved. Trimming pared 4 bases from V and 8 bases from J, leaving 6 bases between. The germline gives CDR1 LGHDT, CDR2 YNNKEL (reference sequence). The CDR3 length is 11 residues. The CDR3 protein is CASSLVDEQFF. In nucleotides, the CDR3 is TGTGCCAGCAGCCTCGTTGATGAGCAGTTCTTC.

The CDR3 protein is CASSPTGSQNYGYTF. The CDR3 DNA sequence: TGTGCCAGCTCACCCACGGGATCACAGAACTATGGCTACACCTTC. This sequence joins TRBV18 and TRBJ1-2; D ambiguous. V lost 3 bases and J lost 2, with 13 bases in between. The CDR3 length is 15 residues. Germline V lookup: CDR1 KGHSH, CDR2 LQKENI.

The chain combines TRBV6-4 with TRBJ1-5; 10 positions agree with TRBD1. Trimming cost V 8 bases and J 3 bases; bases outside gene matches: 7. Germline loops: CDR1 MRHNA, CDR2 SNTAGT. This CDR3 comprises 15 residues. The DNA of the CDR3 is TGTGCCAGCGGGGGGACAGGGGTCTTCAATCAGCCCCAGCATTTT. It specifies CASGGTGVFNQPQHF.